This T cell receptor beta chain was found in a study of shared clonotypes between healthy human individuals. Sequenced by immunoSEQ multiplex PCR; TCRdb stores in-frame clones only, minus some. The table shows over a million clones, with about 76% occurring only once. Looked up from germline, CDR1 is SNHLY and CDR2 is FYNNEI. J lost 5 bases, V lost 4 bases, and 7 bases had no gene match. The CDR3 contains 14 residues. Sequenced: memory CD4+ T cells sorted from blood. Subset specified: CD45RA-negative fraction. The sequence came from a man between 18 and 29 years old in good health. The genes are TRBV2 and TRBJ2-5; 7 bases map to TRBD1. CDR3 coding DNA: TGTGCCAGCAGTGTTCGGACAGGCGGCGAGACCCAGTACTTC. This gives the protein CASSVRTGGETQYF. Filled out from reference TRBV2 and TRBJ2-5, the complete variable domain reads EPEVTQTPSHQVTQMGQEVILRCVPISNHLYFYWYRQILGQKVEFLVSFYNNEISEKSEIFDDQFSVERPDGSNFTLKIRSTKLEDSAMYFCASSVRTGGETQYFGPGTRLLVL.